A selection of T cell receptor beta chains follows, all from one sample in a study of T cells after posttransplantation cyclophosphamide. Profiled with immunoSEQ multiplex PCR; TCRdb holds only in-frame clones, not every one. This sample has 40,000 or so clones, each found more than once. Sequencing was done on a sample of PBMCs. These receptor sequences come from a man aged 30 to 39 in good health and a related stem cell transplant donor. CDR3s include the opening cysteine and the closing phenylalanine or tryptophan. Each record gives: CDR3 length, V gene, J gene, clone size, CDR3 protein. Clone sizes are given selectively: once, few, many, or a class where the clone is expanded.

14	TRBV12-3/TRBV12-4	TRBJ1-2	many	CASTRDRRLYGYTF
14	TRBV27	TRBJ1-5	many	CASSLSVWGQGLYF
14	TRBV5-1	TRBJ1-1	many	CASSLDRGGTEAFF
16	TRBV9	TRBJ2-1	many	CASSVAPGRTYNEQFF
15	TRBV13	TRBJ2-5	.	CASSLDGTSGETQYF
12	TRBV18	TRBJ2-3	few	CASSVGEDTQYF
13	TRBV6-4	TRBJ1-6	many	CASSENLNSPLHF
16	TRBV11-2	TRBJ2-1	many	CASSSGTVSISNEQFF
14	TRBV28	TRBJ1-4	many	CARRGQGAGEKLFF
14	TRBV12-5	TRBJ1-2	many	CASADDRRSNGYTF
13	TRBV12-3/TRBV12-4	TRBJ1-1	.	CASSWTANTEAFF
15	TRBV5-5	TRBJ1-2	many	CASSLTQTGKGGYTF
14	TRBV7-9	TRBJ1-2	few	CASSSQGTNYGYTF
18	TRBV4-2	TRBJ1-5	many	CASSQGLLGGEYNQPQHF
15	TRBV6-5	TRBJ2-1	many	CASSYEGVGGNEQFF
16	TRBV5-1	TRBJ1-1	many	CASSIRTGGVTTEAFF
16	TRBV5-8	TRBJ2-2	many	CASSLYRGVGTGELFF
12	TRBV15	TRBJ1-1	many	CATSIGFTEAFF
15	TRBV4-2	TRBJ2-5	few	CASSQEQGAQETQYF
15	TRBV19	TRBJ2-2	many	CASISRGPRAGELFF
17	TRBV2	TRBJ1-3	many	CASRKGQVHFSGNTIYF
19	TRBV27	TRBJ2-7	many	CASSFRLAGASESSYEQYF
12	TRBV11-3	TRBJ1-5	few	CASGTGIQPQHF
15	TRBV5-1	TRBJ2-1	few	CASSPAGGSYNEQFF
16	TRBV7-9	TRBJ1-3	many	CASSLRVGRDVNTIYF
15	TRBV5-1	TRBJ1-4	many	CASSIDRATNEKLFF
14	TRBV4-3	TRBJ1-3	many	CASSQVRDRNTIYF
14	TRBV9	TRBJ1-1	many	CASSRRGGGTEAFF
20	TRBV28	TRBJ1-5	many	CASSLSYRTGGASTNQPQHF
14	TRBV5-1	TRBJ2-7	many	CASSLTGGLYEQYF
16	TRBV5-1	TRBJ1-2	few	CASSLDNVRGNYGYTF
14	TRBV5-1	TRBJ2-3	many	CASSIAGRTDTQYF
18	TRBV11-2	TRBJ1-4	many	CASSLGVAGGLSNEKLFF
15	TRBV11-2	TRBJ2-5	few	CASSFGTSVQETQYF
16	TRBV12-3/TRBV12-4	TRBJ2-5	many	CASSPRWAGGRETQYF
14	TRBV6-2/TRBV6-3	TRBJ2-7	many	CASSYDWTAYEQYF
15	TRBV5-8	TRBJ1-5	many	CASSRGSSGNQPQHF
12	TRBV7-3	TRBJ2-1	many	CASSPGGGEQFF
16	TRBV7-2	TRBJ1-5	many	CASSLDGRGAGQPQHF
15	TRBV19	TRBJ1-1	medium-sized	CASSIGAGQATEAFF
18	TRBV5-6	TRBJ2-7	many	CASSFSAAGTGYAYEQYF
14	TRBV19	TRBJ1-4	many	CASSPDRGHEKLFF
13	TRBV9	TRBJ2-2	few	CASRGQPTGELFF
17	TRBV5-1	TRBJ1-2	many	CASSPGQAPDPNYGYTF
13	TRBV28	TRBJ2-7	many	CASSSPDLGGQYF
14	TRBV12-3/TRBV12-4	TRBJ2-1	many	CASSFGGAENEQFF
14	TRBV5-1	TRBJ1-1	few	CASSSRQGSTEAFF
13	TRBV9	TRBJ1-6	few	CASSVAGNSPLHF
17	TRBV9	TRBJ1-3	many	CASSPGGTGWAGNTIYF
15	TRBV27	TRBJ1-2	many	CASSPRGGTSSGYTF
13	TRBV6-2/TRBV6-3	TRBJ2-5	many	CASSYMSGETQYF
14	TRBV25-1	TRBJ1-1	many	CASSESGVNTEAFF
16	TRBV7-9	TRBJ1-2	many	CASAAGEVLSGYGYTF